A selection of T cell receptor beta chains follows, all from one sample in a study of blood T cell repertoires in COVID-19. Measured with immunoSEQ multiplex PCR; TCRdb has only the in-frame clones, and not every one. In the table there are over 120,000 clones, approximately 83% of which are singletons. The sequencing sample was made of peripheral blood. The origin of the receptors is a woman in her sixties or seventies with acute or convalescent COVID-19. Each CDR3 is given with its conserved first and last residue. Each record gives: J gene, D gene, clone size, V gene, CDR3 protein, CDR3 DNA. The D gene is left open where the match is weak. The size entry is marked missing in some rows and otherwise reads once, few, many or a size class.

>TRBJ2-7|TRBD2|NA|TRBV24-1
CATSDGQGSGMEYF
TGTGCCACCAGTGATGGGCAGGGTAGCGGGATGGAGTACTTC
>TRBJ2-7|TRBD2|NA|TRBV7-2
CASSPGLAFYEQYF
TGTGCCAGCAGCCCGGGACTAGCGTTCTACGAGCAGTACTTC
>TRBJ2-1|NA|NA|TRBV28
CASSLPGSYNEQFF
TGTGCCAGCAGTCTCCCCGGGTCCTACAATGAGCAGTTCTTC
>TRBJ1-3|NA|NA|TRBV19
CASYYHSGNTIYF
TGTGCCAGCTATTATCACTCTGGAAACACCATATATTTT
>TRBJ2-7|TRBD2|NA|TRBV7-8
CASSRDPSGRKYEQYF
TGTGCCAGCAGCCGTGACCCTAGCGGGAGAAAATACGAGCAGTACTTC
>TRBJ1-2|NA|NA|TRBV10-3
CAISEPGAASYGYTF
TGTGCCATCAGTGAGCCTGGGGCGGCCAGCTATGGCTACACCTTC
>TRBJ2-7|TRBD1|NA|TRBV27
CASSLSTGNEQYF
TGTGCCAGCAGTTTATCGACAGGGAACGAGCAGTACTTC
>TRBJ2-7|TRBD1|NA|TRBV5-5
CASSPQPIRGQGSYEQYF
TGTGCCAGCAGCCCGCAGCCAATTCGGGGACAGGGATCCTACGAGCAGTACTTC
>TRBJ2-5|TRBD1|NA|TRBV6-6
CASSYVQGVGETQYF
TGTGCCAGCAGTTACGTACAGGGGGTGGGTGAGACCCAGTACTTC
>TRBJ1-2|TRBD1|once|TRBV5-1
CASSLGQGAFGYTF
TGCGCCAGCAGCTTGGGACAGGGGGCGTTTGGCTACACCTTC
>TRBJ1-6|TRBD1|NA|TRBV5-1
CASSWEQGRNSPLHF
TGCGCCAGCAGCTGGGAACAGGGGCGTAATTCACCCCTCCACTTT
>TRBJ2-7|NA|NA|TRBV19
CASSISGYEQYF
TGTGCCAGTAGTATATCAGGGTACGAGCAGTACTTC
>TRBJ2-1|NA|NA|TRBV7-9
CASVRDSSSYNEQFF
TGTGCCAGCGTTAGGGACTCGAGCTCCTACAATGAGCAGTTCTTC
>TRBJ1-1|NA|few|TRBV27
CASSLRRGTEAFF
TGTGCCAGCAGTTTGCGGCGAGGCACTGAAGCTTTCTTT
>TRBJ1-5|NA|NA|TRBV19
CASSIDRDRQPQHF
TGTGCCAGTAGTATAGACAGGGATCGTCAGCCCCAGCATTTT
>TRBJ2-7|TRBD1|NA|TRBV2
CARGTGTYEQYF
TGTGCCAGGGGGACAGGGACCTACGAGCAGTACTTC
>TRBJ2-1|NA|NA|TRBV11-3
CASSLVFHRTSSYNEQFF
TGTGCCAGCAGCTTAGTATTTCACAGGACCAGCTCCTACAATGAGCAGTTCTTC
>TRBJ2-7|TRBD2|few|TRBV5-4
CASSSTSGSTSEQYF
TGTGCCAGCAGCTCGACTAGCGGGAGCACCAGCGAGCAGTACTTC
>TRBJ2-2|TRBD2|once|TRBV4-1
CASSQEKTSRPGELFF
TGCGCCAGCAGCCAAGAGAAGACTAGCCGTCCCGGGGAGCTGTTTTTT
>TRBJ2-7|NA|once|TRBV7-2
CASSPDSSYEQYF
TGTGCCAGCAGCCCGGACTCTTCCTACGAGCAGTACTTC
>TRBJ1-1|TRBD1|NA|TRBV19
CASSMKGALLRLAFF
TGTGCCAGTAGTATGAAGGGGGCGCTTTTAAGGTTGGCTTTCTTT
>TRBJ1-1|NA|NA|TRBV7-3
CASSLEGQMMNTEAFF
TGTGCCAGCAGCTTAGAAGGACAGATGATGAACACTGAAGCTTTCTTT
>TRBJ1-2|NA|NA|TRBV27
CASSFDGVKNYGYTF
TGTGCCAGCAGTTTTGACGGAGTGAAGAACTATGGCTACACCTTC
>TRBJ1-6|NA|NA|TRBV14
CASSQVEKGGTPLHF
TGTGCCAGCAGCCAAGTGGAAAAGGGAGGGACACCCCTCCACTTT
>TRBJ1-2|TRBD1|NA|TRBV6-1
CASSALRQGARNYGYTF
TGTGCCAGCAGTGCCCTTAGACAGGGGGCGCGTAACTATGGCTACACCTTC
>TRBJ1-3|NA|NA|TRBV28
CASSSPGGPGNTIYF
TGTGCCAGCAGTTCCCCCGGAGGCCCTGGAAACACCATATATTTT
>TRBJ1-2|NA|NA|TRBV24-1
CATSAPLGGTYGYTF
TGTGCCACCAGTGCCCCGCTGGGAGGGACCTATGGCTACACCTTC
>TRBJ2-1|TRBD2|NA|TRBV24-1
CATSDSGTSGSSYNEQFF
TGTGCCACCAGTGACTCCGGGACTAGCGGGAGCTCCTACAATGAGCAGTTCTTC
>TRBJ1-2|NA|once|TRBV24-1
CATSEVGRIGYTF
TGTGCCACCAGTGAAGTAGGGAGGATAGGCTACACCTTC
>TRBJ2-7|TRBD1|NA|TRBV29-1
CSVGGGQGTYEQYF
TGCAGCGTTGGAGGGGGCCAGGGTACCTACGAGCAGTACTTC
>TRBJ1-2|TRBD1|NA|TRBV28
CASKTGQDYGYTF
TGTGCCAGCAAAACGGGACAGGACTATGGCTACACCTTC
>TRBJ2-1|NA|NA|TRBV6-2/TRBV6-3
CASSPPGQFNNEQFF
TGTGCCAGCAGTCCACCAGGACAGTTTAACAATGAGCAGTTCTTC
>TRBJ1-2|NA|NA|TRBV5-8
CASSSLGRARGYTF
TGTGCCAGCAGCTCCCTTGGGCGGGCCCGTGGCTACACCTTC
>TRBJ2-7|NA|NA|TRBV7-8
CASSVRGPYEQYF
TGTGCCAGCAGCGTAAGGGGTCCCTACGAGCAGTACTTC
>TRBJ2-2|TRBD1|NA|TRBV7-3
CASSLTGQGNGELFF
TGTGCCAGCAGCTTAACGGGACAGGGGAACGGGGAGCTGTTTTTT
>TRBJ1-2|TRBD1|NA|TRBV11-2
CASSLGGQGNYGYTF
TGTGCCAGCAGCTTAGGGGGACAGGGTAACTATGGCTACACCTTC